This T cell receptor (beta chain) was found in a study of CXCR3-negative and CXCR3-positive naive CD8 T cells. In the study overall: Roughly 140 million TRB reads were obtained in total, which works out to about 1.5 +/- 0.3 million per library. General study findings and limits: For CXCR3-positive naive cells, TRB CDR3s were more hydrophobic than those of CXCR3-negative naive cells. The study found comparably high diversity in both naive subsets and much lower diversity in memory CD8+ cells.

Of note for this clonotype: What it recognizes is unknown.

Investigators sorted each CD8+ T cell subset in triplicate, taking hundreds of thousands of cells each time. The CDR3 is made up of 14 amino acids. Per germline, CDR1 SGHAT and CDR2 FQNNGV. UMI-labeled 5' RACE TRB cDNA libraries were prepared from the cells. TCRdb derives one entry per CDR3 protein from the 5' RACE reads, leaving out DNA. This sample lists 100,000 to 150,000 distinct CDR3 sequences; its ten largest clones have roughly 0.31%. The rearrangement joins TRBV11-2 to TRBJ2-7; TCRdb selects TRBD2, and the lack of DNA leaves this call unchecked. Sequencing input: naive CXCR3- CD8+ T cells from blood. The subset: CD45RO-CCR7+CD27+CD95- naive CD8+ T cells lacking CXCR3 (TNR3-). The origin of this receptor is a human donor in good health. Some clones in this sample may be carry-over from other donors' samples. The CDR3 spells CASSIAGGPYEQYF.